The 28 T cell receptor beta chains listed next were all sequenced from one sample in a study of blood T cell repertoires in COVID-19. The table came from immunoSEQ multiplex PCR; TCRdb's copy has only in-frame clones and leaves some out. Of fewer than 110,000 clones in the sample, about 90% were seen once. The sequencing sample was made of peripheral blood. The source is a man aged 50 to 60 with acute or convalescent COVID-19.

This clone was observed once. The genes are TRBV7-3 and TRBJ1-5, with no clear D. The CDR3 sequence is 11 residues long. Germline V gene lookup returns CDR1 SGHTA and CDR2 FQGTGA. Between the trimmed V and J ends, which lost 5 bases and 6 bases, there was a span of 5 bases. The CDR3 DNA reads TGTGCCAGCAGCGCCAGTCAGCCCCAGCATTTT. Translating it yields CASSASQPQHF.

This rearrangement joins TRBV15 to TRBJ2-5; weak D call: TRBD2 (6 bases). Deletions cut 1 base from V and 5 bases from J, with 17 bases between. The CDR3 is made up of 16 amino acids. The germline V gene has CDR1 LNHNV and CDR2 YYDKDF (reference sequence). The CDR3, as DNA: TGTGCCACCAGCAGAGCAAGGGGTTCGGAGGGGGAGACCCAGTACTTC. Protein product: CATSRARGSEGETQYF.

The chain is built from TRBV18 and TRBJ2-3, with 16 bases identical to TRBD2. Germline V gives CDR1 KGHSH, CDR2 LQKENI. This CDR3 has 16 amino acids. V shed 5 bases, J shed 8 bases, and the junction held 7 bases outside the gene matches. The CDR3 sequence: CASSSGLAGGPGTQYF. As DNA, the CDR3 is TGTGCCAGCTCATCGGGACTAGCGGGGGGGCCGGGTACGCAGTATTTT.

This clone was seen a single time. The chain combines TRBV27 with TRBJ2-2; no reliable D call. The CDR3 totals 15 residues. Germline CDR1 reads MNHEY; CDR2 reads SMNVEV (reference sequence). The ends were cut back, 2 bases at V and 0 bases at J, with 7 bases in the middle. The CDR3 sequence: CASSLHRTNTGELFF. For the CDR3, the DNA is TGTGCCAGCAGTTTACACAGAACGAACACCGGGGAGCTGTTTTTT.

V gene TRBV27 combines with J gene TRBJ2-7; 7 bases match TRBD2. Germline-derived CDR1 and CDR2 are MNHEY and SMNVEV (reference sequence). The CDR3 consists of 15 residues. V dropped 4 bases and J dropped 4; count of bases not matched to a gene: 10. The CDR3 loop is CASSSASGGAYEQYF. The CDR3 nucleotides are TGTGCCAGCAGTTCCGCCTCGGGGGGAGCTTACGAGCAGTACTTC.

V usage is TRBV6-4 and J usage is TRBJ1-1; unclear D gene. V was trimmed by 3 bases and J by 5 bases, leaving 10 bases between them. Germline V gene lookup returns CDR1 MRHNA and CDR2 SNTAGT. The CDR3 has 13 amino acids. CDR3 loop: CASSETTRTEAFF. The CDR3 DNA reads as TGTGCCAGCAGTGAAACCACGAGGACTGAAGCTTTCTTT.

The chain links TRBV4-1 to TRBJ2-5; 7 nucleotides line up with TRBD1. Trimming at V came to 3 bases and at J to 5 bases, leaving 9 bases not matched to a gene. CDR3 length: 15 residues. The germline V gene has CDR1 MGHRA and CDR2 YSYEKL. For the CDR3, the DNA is TGCGCCAGCAGCCAGGGACAGTCCGCCTGGGAGACCCAGTACTTC. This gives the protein CASSQGQSAWETQYF.

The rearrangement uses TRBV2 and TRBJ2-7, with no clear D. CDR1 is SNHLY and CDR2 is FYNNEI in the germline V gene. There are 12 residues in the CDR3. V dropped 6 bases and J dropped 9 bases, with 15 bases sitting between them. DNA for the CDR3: TGTGCCAGCAGCCCTAGACGTACTGCGCAGTACTTC. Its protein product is CASSPRRTAQYF. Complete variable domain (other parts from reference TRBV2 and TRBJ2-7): EPEVTQTPSHQVTQMGQEVILRCVPISNHLYFYWYRQILGQKVEFLVSFYNNEISEKSEIFDDQFSVERPDGSNFTLKIRSTKLEDSAMYFCASSPRRTAQYFGPGTRLTVT.

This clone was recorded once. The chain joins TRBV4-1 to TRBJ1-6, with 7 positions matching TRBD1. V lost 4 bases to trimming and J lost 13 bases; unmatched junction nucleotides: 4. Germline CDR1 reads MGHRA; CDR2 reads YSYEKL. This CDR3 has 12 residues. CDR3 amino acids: CASSPRTGPLHF. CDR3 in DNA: TGCGCCAGCAGCCCCAGGACAGGCCCCCTCCACTTT.

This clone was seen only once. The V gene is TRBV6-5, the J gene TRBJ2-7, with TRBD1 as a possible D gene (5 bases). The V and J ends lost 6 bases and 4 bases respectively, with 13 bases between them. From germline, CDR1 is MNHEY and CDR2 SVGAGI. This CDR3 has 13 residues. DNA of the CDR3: TGTGCCAGCAGAAGGGGAAGGGGTTACGAGCAGTACTTC. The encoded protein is CASRRGRGYEQYF.

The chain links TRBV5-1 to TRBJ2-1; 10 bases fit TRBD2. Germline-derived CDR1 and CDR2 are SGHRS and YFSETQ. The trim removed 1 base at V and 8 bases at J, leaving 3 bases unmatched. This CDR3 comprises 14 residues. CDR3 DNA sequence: TGCGCCAGCAGCTTGAGGCTAGCGGGGGATGAGCAGTTCTTC. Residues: CASSLRLAGDEQFF.

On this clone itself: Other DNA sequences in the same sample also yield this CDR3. This chain's CDR3 is CASSPPGGDQPQHF. CDR3 sequence (DNA): TGTGCCAGCTCACCACCCGGGGGGGATCAGCCCCAGCATTTT. This chain connects TRBV18 to TRBJ1-5, with D maybe TRBD1 (5 bases). V dropped 0 bases and J dropped 5 bases, with 8 bases sitting between them. The CDR3 length is 14 residues. Germline V gene data show CDR1 as KGHSH and CDR2 as LQKENI.

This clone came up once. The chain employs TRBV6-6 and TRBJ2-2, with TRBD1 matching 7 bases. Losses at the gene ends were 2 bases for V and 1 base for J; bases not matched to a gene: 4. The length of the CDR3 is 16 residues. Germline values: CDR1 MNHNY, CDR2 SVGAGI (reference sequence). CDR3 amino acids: CASSYARQGNTGELFF. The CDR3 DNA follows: TGTGCCAGCAGTTACGCGAGACAGGGGAACACCGGGGAGCTGTTTTTT.

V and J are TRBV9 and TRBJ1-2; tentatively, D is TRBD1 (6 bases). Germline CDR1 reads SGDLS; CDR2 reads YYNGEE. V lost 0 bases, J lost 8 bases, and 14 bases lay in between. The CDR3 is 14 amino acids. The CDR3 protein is CASSVDRAIWGYTF. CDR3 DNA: TGTGCCAGCAGCGTAGACAGGGCCATATGGGGCTACACCTTC.

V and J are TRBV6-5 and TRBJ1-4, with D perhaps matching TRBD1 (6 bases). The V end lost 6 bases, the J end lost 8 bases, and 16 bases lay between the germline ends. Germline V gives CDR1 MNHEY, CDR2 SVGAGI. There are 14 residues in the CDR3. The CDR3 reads CASRGTGRQEKLFF. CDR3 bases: TGTGCCAGCAGAGGAACAGGGAGACAGGAAAAACTGTTTTTT.

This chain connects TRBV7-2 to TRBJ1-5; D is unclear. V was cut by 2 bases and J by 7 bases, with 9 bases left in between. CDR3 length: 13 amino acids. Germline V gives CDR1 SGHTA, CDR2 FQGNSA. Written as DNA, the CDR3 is TGTGCCAGCAGCTTATCCCCGGGGCAGCCCCAGCATTTT. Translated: CASSLSPGQPQHF.

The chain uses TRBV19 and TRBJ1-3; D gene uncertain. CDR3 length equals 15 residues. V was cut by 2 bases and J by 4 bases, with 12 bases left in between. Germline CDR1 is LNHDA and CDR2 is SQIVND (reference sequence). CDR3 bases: TGTGCCAGTAGTATATCGGGGTCTCAGGGAAACACCATATATTTT. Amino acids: CASSISGSQGNTIYF.

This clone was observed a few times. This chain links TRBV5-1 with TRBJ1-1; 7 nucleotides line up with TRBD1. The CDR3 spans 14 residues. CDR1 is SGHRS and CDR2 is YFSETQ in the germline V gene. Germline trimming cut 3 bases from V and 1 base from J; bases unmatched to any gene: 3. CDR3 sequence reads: CASSSGQPNTEAFF. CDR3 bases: TGCGCCAGCAGCTCGGGACAGCCGAACACTGAAGCTTTCTTT.

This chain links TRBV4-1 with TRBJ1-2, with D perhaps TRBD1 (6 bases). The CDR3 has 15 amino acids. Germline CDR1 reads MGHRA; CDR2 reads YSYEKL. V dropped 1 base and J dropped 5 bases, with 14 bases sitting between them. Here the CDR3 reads CASSQVTGDTYGYTF. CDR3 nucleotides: TGCGCCAGCAGCCAAGTGACAGGCGATACTTATGGCTACACCTTC.

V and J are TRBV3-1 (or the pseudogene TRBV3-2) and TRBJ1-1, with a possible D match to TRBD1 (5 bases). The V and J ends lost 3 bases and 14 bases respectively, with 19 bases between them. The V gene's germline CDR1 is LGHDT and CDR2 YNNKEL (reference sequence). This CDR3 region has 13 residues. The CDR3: CASSHPRATAPFF. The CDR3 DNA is TGTGCCAGCAGCCACCCTCGGGCGACAGCGCCCTTCTTT.

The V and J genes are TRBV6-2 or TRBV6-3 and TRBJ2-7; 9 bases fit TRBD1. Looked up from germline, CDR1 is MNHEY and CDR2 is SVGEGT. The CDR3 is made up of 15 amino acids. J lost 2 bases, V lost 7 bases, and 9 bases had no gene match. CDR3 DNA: TGTGCCAGCACCCCGGGTGGGACAGGGCCCTACGAGCAGTACTTC. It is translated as CASTPGGTGPYEQYF.

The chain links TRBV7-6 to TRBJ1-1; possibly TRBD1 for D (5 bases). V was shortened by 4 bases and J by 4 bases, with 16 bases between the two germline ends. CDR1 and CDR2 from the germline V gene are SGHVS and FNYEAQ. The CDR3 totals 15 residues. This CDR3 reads CASSSLGGAGTEAFF. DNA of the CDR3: TGTGCCAGCAGCTCCCTCGGAGGGGCCGGCACTGAAGCTTTCTTT.

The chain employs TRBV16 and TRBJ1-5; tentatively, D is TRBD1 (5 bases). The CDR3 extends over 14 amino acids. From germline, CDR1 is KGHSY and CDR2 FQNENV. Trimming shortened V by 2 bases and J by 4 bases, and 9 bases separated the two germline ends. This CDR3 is CASSQQGGNQPQHF. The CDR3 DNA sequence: TGTGCCAGCAGCCAACAGGGAGGAAATCAGCCCCAGCATTTT.

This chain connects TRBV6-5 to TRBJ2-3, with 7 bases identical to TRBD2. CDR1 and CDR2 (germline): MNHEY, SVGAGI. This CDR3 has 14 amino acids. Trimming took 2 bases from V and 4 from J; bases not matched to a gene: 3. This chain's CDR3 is CASSYERGADTQYF. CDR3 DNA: TGTGCCAGCAGTTACGAGCGGGGTGCAGATACGCAGTATTTT.

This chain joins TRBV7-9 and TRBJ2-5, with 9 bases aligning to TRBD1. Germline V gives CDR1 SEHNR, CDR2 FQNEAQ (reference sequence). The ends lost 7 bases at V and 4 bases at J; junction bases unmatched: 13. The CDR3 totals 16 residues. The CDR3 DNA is TGTGCCAGCAACCCGACAGGGGGTAGAGGGGGAGAGACCCAGTACTTC. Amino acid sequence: CASNPTGGRGGETQYF.

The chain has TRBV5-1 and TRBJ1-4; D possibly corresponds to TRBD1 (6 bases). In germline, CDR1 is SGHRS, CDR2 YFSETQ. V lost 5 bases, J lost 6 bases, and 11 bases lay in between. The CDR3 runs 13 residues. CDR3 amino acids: CASSPGVDEKLFF. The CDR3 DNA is TGCGCCAGCAGTCCAGGGGTGGATGAAAAACTGTTTTTT.

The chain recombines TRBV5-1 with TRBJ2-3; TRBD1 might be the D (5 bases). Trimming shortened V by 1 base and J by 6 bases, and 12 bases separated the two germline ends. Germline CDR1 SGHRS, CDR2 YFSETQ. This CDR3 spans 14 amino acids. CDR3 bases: TGCGCCAGCAGCTTGTCGCCAGGGCCCGATACGCAGTATTTT. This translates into CASSLSPGPDTQYF.

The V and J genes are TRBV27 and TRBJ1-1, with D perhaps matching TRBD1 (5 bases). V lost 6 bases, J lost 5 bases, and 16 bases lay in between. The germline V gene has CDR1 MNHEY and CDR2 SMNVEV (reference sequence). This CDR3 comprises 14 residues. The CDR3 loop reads CASSRGVGETEAFF. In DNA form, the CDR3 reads TGTGCCAGCAGCCGAGGTGTAGGGGAAACTGAAGCTTTCTTT.